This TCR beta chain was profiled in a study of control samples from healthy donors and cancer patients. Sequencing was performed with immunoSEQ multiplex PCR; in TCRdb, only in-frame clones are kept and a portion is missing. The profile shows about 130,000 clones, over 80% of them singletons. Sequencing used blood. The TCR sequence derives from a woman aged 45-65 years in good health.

CDR3 loop: CASSVADRGYGEQYF. The CDR3 nucleotides are TGTGCCAGCAGCGTAGCCGACCGGGGCTATGGCGAGCAGTACTTC. This chain connects TRBV9 to TRBJ2-7; D may match TRBD1 or TRBD2 (5 bases each). In germline, CDR1 is SGDLS, CDR2 YYNGEE. There are 15 residues in the CDR3. The V end was cut by 0 bases, the J end by 6 bases, with 16 bases between.